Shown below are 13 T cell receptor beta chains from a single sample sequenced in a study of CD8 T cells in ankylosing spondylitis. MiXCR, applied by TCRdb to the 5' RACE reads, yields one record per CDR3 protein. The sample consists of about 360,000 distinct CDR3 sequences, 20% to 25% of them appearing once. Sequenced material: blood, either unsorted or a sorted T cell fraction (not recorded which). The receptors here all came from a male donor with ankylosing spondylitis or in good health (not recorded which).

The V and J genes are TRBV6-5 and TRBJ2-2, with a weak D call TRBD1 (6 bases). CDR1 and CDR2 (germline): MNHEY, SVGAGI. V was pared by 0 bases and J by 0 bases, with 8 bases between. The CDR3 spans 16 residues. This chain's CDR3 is CASSYSDSPNTGELFF. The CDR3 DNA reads TGTGCCAGCAGTTACTCGGACAGCCCGAACACCGGGGAGCTGTTTTTT.

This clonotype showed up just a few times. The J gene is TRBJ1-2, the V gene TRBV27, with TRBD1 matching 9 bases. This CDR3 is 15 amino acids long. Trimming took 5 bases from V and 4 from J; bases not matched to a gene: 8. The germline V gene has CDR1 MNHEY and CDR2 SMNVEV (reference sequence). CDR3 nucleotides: TGTGCCAGCAGTAAACAGGACAGGGGAGTCTATGGCTACACCTTC. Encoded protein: CASSKQDRGVYGYTF.

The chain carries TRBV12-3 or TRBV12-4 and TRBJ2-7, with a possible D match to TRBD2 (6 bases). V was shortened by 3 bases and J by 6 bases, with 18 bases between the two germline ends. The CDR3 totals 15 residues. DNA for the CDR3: TGTGCCAGCAGTTTGGGGTTTGGAGGGTTTGGCGAGCAGTACTTC. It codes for CASSLGFGGFGEQYF.

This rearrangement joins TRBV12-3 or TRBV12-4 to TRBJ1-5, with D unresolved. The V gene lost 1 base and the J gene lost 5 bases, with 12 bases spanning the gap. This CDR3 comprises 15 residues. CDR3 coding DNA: TGTGCCAGCAGTTTAGGTCTGGGAGCATATCAGCCCCAGCATTTT. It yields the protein CASSLGLGAYQPQHF.

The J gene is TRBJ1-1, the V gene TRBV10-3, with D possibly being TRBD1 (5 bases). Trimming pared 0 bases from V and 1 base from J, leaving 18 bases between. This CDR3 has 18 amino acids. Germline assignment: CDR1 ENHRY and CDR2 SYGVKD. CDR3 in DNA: TGTGCCATCAGTGAGTCGGTCTCTAGCCTTGGGGGGAACACTGAAGCTTTCTTT. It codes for CAISESVSSLGGNTEAFF.

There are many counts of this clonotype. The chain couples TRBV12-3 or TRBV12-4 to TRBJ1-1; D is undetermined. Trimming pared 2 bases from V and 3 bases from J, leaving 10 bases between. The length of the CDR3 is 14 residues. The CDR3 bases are TGTGCCAGCAGTTTATCCCCAGGCTACACTGAAGCTTTCTTT. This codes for CASSLSPGYTEAFF.

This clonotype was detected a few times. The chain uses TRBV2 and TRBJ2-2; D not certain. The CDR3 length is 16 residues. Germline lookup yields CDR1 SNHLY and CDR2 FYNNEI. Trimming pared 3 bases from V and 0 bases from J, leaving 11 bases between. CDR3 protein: CASSDQGRTNTGELFF. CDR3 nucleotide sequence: TGTGCCAGCAGTGATCAAGGGCGGACGAACACCGGGGAGCTGTTTTTT.

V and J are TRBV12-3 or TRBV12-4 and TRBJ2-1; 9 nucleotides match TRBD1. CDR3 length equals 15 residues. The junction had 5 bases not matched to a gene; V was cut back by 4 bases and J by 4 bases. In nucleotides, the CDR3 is TGTGCCAGCAGTTCGGGGACAGGGTTTTACAATGAGCAGTTCTTC. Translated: CASSSGTGFYNEQFF.

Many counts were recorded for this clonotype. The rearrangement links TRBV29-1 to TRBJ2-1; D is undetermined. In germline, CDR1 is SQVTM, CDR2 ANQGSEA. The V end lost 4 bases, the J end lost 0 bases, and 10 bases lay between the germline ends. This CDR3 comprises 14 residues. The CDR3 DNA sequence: TGCAGCGTTGTTTCCGTGAGCTCCTACAATGAGCAGTTCTTC. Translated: CSVVSVSSYNEQFF.

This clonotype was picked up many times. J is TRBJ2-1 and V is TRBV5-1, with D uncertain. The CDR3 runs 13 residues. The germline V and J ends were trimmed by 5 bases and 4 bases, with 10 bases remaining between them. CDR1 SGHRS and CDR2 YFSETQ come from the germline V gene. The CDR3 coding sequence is TGCGCCAGCAGTCTGTACAGTTACAATGAGCAGTTCTTC. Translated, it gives CASSLYSYNEQFF.

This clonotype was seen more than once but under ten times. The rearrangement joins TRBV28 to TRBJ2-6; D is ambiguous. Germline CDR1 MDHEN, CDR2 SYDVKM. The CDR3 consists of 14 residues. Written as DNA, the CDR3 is TGTGCTTCCCTCGAAACCTCTGGGGCCAACGTCCTGACTTTC. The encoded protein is CASLETSGANVLTF.

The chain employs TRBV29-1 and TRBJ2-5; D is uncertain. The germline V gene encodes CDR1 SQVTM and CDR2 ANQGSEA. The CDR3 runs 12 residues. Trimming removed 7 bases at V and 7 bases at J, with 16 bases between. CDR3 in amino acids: CSAWNLSGTQYF. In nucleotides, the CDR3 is TGCAGCGCCTGGAACTTATCGGGGACCCAGTACTTC.

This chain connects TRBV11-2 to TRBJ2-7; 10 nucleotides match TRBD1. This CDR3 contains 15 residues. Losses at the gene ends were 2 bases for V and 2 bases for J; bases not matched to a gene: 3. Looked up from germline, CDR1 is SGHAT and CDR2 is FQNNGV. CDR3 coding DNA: TGTGCCAGCAGCTTATTAGGACAGGGGGCCTACGAGCAGTACTTC. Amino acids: CASSLLGQGAYEQYF.